These 17 T cell receptor beta chains were sequenced from one sample in a study of metastatic and nonmetastatic thyroid tumors (dated by TCRdb to about 2020). Library creation used PCR. Sequencing took place on an Illumina HiSeq 4000. Starting from the raw public reads, TCRdb applied fastp trimming at Q25, assembled clones with MiXCR and retained in-frame beta chains. Here the sample has 31,000 or so clones; 25% to 35% occur a single time. The ten largest clones capture approximately 30% of the sample. No treatment had been received by any patient before thyroid surgery. Sequencing was performed on blood. The receptors were gathered from a female donor with papillary thyroid cancer or a benign thyroid nodule (not recorded which). Some clones in this sample may be carry-over from other donors' samples.

This clone has a count of ten or more. The chain employs TRBV6-2 or TRBV6-3 and TRBJ1-1; D gene ambiguous. Germline V CDR1 and CDR2: MNHEY, SVGEGT. V was cut by 2 bases and J by 2 bases, with 9 bases left in between. The CDR3 is made up of 14 amino acids. This chain's CDR3 is CASSYTRANTEAFF. CDR3 coding DNA: TGTGCCAGCAGTTACACCCGGGCAAACACTGAAGCTTTCTTT.

On this clone itself: The junction differs from germline at one of its ends, possibly a read error. The V call is TRBV12-3 or TRBV12-4, the J call TRBJ2-5; D assignment may be TRBD1 or TRBD2 (5 bases each). The CDR3 extends over 17 amino acids. This chain's CDR3 is CASRSPRDRPYQETQHF. CDR3 DNA sequence: TGTGCCAGCAGATCCCCCCGGGACCGCCCTTACCAAGAGACCCAGCACTTC.

In this sample, this clone turned up many times. V is TRBV20-1 and J is TRBJ1-5; D remains unclear. The V gene's germline CDR1 is DFQATT and CDR2 SNEGSKA (reference sequence). V gave up 4 bases and J gave up 7 bases, with 8 bases separating them. The CDR3 covers 11 residues. The CDR3, as DNA: TGCAGTGCTATCCTAGGGCAGCCCCAGCATTTT. This gives the protein CSAILGQPQHF.

There are a few counts of this clone. V is TRBV19 and J is TRBJ1-5, with D perhaps TRBD1 (6 bases). The V end was cut by 3 bases, the J end by 5 bases, with 11 bases between. In germline, CDR1 is LNHDA, CDR2 SQIVND (reference sequence). This CDR3 comprises 14 residues. CDR3 region: CASSIGGWDQPQHF. The DNA for the CDR3 is TGTGCCAGTAGTATCGGGGGCTGGGATCAGCCCCAGCATTTT.

The chain couples TRBV9 to TRBJ2-1; the D is unclear. V lost 0 bases and J lost 3, with 4 bases in between. In germline, CDR1 is SGDLS, CDR2 YYNGEE. The CDR3 extends over 13 amino acids. CDR3 loop: CASSVGRYNEQFF. CDR3 DNA: TGTGCCAGCAGCGTAGGGCGCTACAATGAGCAGTTCTTC.

This clone occurred many times. This rearrangement joins TRBV12-3 or TRBV12-4 to TRBJ1-5, with a tentative D call TRBD1 (5 bases). The length of the CDR3 is 12 residues. V was pared by 7 bases and J by 4 bases, with 8 bases between. This CDR3 is CASTPGNQPQHF. DNA of the CDR3: TGTGCCAGCACCCCAGGGAATCAGCCCCAGCATTTT.

V is TRBV27 and J is TRBJ2-7; possibly TRBD1 for D (6 bases). Looked up from germline, CDR1 is MNHEY and CDR2 is SMNVEV (reference sequence). The CDR3 is 14 amino acids. Trimming removed 2 bases from V and 3 bases from J, with 11 bases in between. The CDR3 DNA follows: TGTGCCAGCAGTTTAGGACAGAGTCTCTACGAGCAGTACTTC. Translating gives CASSLGQSLYEQYF.

In this sample, this clone turned up many times. The chain couples TRBV19 to TRBJ1-2; tentative D call: TRBD1 (5 bases). This CDR3 spans 15 amino acids. Germline-derived CDR1 and CDR2 are LNHDA and SQIVND (reference sequence). Trimming stripped 5 bases from V and 4 bases from J, with 17 bases between. CDR3: CASSPLPTASYGYTF. In nucleotides, the CDR3 is TGTGCCAGTAGTCCGCTGCCGACAGCATCCTATGGCTACACCTTC.

This clone has only a few counts. V is TRBV5-6 and J is TRBJ1-1, with 7 bases that match TRBD1. Germline loops: CDR1 SGHDT, CDR2 YYEEEE. V shed 3 bases, J shed 1 base, and the junction held 9 bases outside the gene matches. This CDR3 region has 16 residues. CDR3 DNA: TGTGCCAGCAGCTCCGGACAGGAGGTCTGGAACACTGAAGCTTTCTTT. It translates to CASSSGQEVWNTEAFF.

In this sample, this clone turned up many times. This rearrangement joins TRBV3-1 to TRBJ2-7; D gene ambiguous. The V gene's germline CDR1 is LGHDT and CDR2 YNNKEL (reference sequence). V dropped 1 base and J dropped 1 base, with 8 bases sitting between them. This CDR3 is built from 14 residues. The CDR3, as DNA: TGTGCCAGCAGCCAAGCCGACTCATCCTACGAGCAGTACTTC. It yields the protein CASSQADSSYEQYF.

This chain joins TRBV13 and TRBJ2-6; D may correspond to TRBD1 or TRBD2 (7 bases each). The ends were cut back, 5 bases at V and 1 base at J, with 21 bases in the middle. The CDR3 is made up of 19 amino acids. Germline CDR1 and CDR2: PRHDT and FYEKMQ (reference sequence). In nucleotides, the CDR3 is TGTGCCAGCAGCCATGACAGGGACCCGGGAGGTTCTGGGGCCAACGTCCTGACTTTC. Translation: CASSHDRDPGGSGANVLTF.

This clone was counted ten times or more. The chain combines TRBV7-9 with TRBJ1-4; D is possibly TRBD1 (6 bases). The CDR3 has 16 amino acids. In germline, CDR1 is SEHNR, CDR2 FQNEAQ (reference sequence). The V and J ends lost 6 bases and 0 bases respectively, with 14 bases between them. Here the CDR3 DNA reads TGTGCCAGCAGTCGTTACAGGGAGGCAACTAATGAAAAACTGTTTTTT. Translated, it gives CASSRYREATNEKLFF.

This chain connects TRBV28 to TRBJ2-2; D unresolved. The germline CDR1 and CDR2 sequences are MDHEN and SYDVKM. CDR3 length: 18 amino acids. The germline V and J ends were trimmed by 10 bases and 2 bases, with 26 bases remaining between them. This chain's CDR3 is CATFPRMRQAANTGELFF. The CDR3 bases are TGTGCCACCTTCCCCAGGATGCGTCAAGCCGCCAACACCGGGGAGCTGTTTTTT.

In its sample, this clone ranks as medium-sized. The J gene is TRBJ2-1, the V gene TRBV6-1; D is possibly TRBD2 (6 bases). There are 12 residues in the CDR3. In germline, CDR1 is MNHNS, CDR2 SASEGT. Deletions cut 11 bases from V and 3 bases from J, with 11 bases between. The CDR3 DNA follows: TGTGCCGGAGGGTGGATCTACAATGAGCAGTTCTTC. Its translation is CAGGWIYNEQFF.

By sample fraction, this clone is medium-sized (0.01 to 0.1%). The rearrangement links TRBV6-5 to TRBJ2-3, with unresolved D. The CDR3 is 12 amino acids. Germline CDR1 is MNHEY and CDR2 is SVGAGI. Trimming removed 0 bases at V and 5 bases at J, with 3 bases between. The DNA of the CDR3 is TGTGCCAGCAGTTACTCGCTAGATACGCAGTATTTT. This sequence encodes CASSYSLDTQYF.

The rearrangement uses TRBV11-2 and TRBJ2-2, with 8 bases matching TRBD1. Looked up from germline, CDR1 is SGHAT and CDR2 is FQNNGV. The CDR3 totals 15 residues. Trimming at V came to 6 bases and at J to 6 bases, leaving 9 bases not matched to a gene. CDR3 region: CASSRTGKEAGELFF. The CDR3 DNA follows: TGTGCCAGCAGTCGGACAGGGAAGGAGGCCGGGGAGCTGTTTTTT.

The chain employs TRBV20-1 and TRBJ1-2, with unresolved D. The CDR3 is 16 residues long. Trimming stripped 3 bases from V and 2 bases from J, with 19 bases between. The germline gives CDR1 DFQATT, CDR2 SNEGSKA (reference sequence). In DNA, the CDR3 is TGCAGTGCTAGTGGCCTTACTAAGGGAAGAAACTATGGCTACACCTTC. Translated, it gives CSASGLTKGRNYGYTF.